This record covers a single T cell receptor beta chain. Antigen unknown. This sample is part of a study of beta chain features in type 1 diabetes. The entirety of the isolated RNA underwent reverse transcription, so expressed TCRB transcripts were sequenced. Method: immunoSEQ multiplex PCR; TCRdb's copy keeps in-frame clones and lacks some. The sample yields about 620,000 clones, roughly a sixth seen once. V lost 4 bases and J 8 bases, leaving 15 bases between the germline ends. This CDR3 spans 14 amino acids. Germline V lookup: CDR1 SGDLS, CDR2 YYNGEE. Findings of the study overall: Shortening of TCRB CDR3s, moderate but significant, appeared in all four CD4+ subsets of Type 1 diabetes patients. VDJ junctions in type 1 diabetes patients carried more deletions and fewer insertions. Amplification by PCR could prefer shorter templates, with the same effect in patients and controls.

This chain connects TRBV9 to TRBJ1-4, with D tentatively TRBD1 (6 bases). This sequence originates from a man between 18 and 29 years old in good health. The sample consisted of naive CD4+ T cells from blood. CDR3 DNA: TGTGCCAGCAGCTCAAAGGCCCAGGGGGAAAAACTGTTTTTT. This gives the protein CASSSKAQGEKLFF.